This TCR beta chain was documented in a study of CD8+CD57+ T cells in acquired aplastic anemia. Using genomic DNA as the template, TCR beta VDJ and CDR3 profiling was carried out. From the reads, TCRdb called clonotypes with MiXCR, one entry per CDR3 protein. Of about 210,000 distinct CDR3 sequences detected, around 60% appear once; the ten largest clones hold approximately 32%. Germline loops: CDR1 ENHRY, CDR2 SYGVKD. The CDR3 has 13 residues. V trimming: 10 bases; J trimming: 4 bases; junction bases outside the gene matches: 8. J is TRBJ2-7 and V is TRBV10-3; 9 positions match TRBD1. The clonotype originates from a human donor in good health. The sample consisted of sorted CD4+, CD8+, or CD8+CD57+ T cells (not recorded which) from PBMCs. This CDR3 is CATRDRETYEQYF. The DNA of the CDR3 is TGTGCCACCCGGGACAGGGAGACATACGAGCAGTACTTC.